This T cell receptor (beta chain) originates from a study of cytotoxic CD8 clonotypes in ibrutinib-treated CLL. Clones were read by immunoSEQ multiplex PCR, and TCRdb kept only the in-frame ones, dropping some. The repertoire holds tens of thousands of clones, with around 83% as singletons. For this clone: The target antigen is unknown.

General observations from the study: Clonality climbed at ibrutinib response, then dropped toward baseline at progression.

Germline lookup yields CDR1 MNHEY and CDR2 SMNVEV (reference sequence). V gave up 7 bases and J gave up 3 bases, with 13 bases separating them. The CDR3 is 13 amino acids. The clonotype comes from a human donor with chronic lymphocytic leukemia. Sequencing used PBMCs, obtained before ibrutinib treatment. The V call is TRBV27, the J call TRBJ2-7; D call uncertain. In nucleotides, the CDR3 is TGTGCCAGCACCGCGGTACGCGGCTACGAGCAGTACTTC. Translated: CASTAVRGYEQYF.